The text below deals with one TCR beta chain. The source of the sample is a study of technical replicates of blood from several donors. V gave up 4 bases and J gave up 4 bases, with 7 bases separating them. The CDR3 is 13 residues long. Germline V gene data show CDR1 as SGHVS and CDR2 as FNYEAQ. Measured with immunoSEQ multiplex PCR; TCRdb has only the in-frame clones, and not every one. This table holds some 98,000 clones, under 97% found once. The source material was T cells isolated from PBMCs. The chain employs TRBV7-6 and TRBJ2-2, with unresolved D. This receptor was obtained from a human donor in good health. Here the CDR3 reads CASSYTATGELFF. In DNA form, the CDR3 reads TGTGCCAGCAGCTATACAGCCACCGGGGAGCTGTTTTTT.